A selection of T cell receptor beta chains follows, all from one sample in a study of pediatric ulcerative colitis. Libraries were prepared by immunoSEQ multiplex PCR; TCRdb keeps only in-frame clonotypes and omits some of them. The data hold some 25,000 clones, with roughly 70% observed a single time. What was sequenced was gut tissue. The source is a boy aged 10-17 years with severe ulcerative colitis. The CDR3 runs from the conserved cysteine through the conserved F or W. The D gene is left open where the match is weak. Only some rows state a clone size, as once, few, many or a class for expanded clones.

j_call: TRBJ1-1; clone_size: .; d_call: .; v_call: TRBV14; cdr3_aa: CASSRGEVTEAFF; cdr3_nt: TGTGCCAGCAGCCGAGGGGAAGTCACTGAAGCTTTCTTT
j_call: TRBJ2-6; clone_size: .; d_call: TRBD1; v_call: TRBV6-4; cdr3_aa: CASSGTGGAGANVLTF; cdr3_nt: TGTGCCAGCAGTGGGACAGGGGGCGCTGGGGCCAACGTCCTGACTTTC
j_call: TRBJ1-2; clone_size: .; d_call: .; v_call: TRBV4-1; cdr3_aa: CASSQDRFGGWDGYTF; cdr3_nt: TGCGCCAGCAGCCAAGATCGGTTCGGGGGATGGGATGGCTACACCTTC
j_call: TRBJ2-2; clone_size: .; d_call: .; v_call: TRBV4-2; cdr3_aa: CASSQGSSEAANTGELFF; cdr3_nt: TGTGCCAGCAGCCAAGGTTCGTCCGAGGCCGCGAACACCGGGGAGCTGTTTTTT
j_call: TRBJ1-5; clone_size: .; d_call: TRBD1; v_call: TRBV19; cdr3_aa: CASGTASQPQHF; cdr3_nt: TGTGCCAGCGGGACAGCCTCTCAGCCCCAGCATTTT
j_call: TRBJ2-7; clone_size: .; d_call: TRBD1; v_call: TRBV19; cdr3_aa: CASKRTGGLSYEQYF; cdr3_nt: TGTGCCAGTAAACGGACAGGGGGCCTCTCCTACGAGCAGTACTTC
j_call: TRBJ2-7; clone_size: once; d_call: .; v_call: TRBV7-2; cdr3_aa: CASSLGGHAGFSYEQYF; cdr3_nt: TGTGCCAGCAGCTTAGGGGGGCACGCGGGGTTCTCCTACGAGCAGTACTTC
j_call: TRBJ1-1; clone_size: .; d_call: .; v_call: TRBV6-5; cdr3_aa: CASSSPGRKTEAFF; cdr3_nt: TGTGCCAGCAGTTCCCCAGGAAGGAAGACTGAAGCTTTCTTT
j_call: TRBJ1-3; clone_size: .; d_call: .; v_call: TRBV5-1; cdr3_aa: CASSTNSGNTIYF; cdr3_nt: TGCGCCAGCAGTACGAACTCTGGAAACACCATATATTTT
j_call: TRBJ2-5; clone_size: few; d_call: TRBD1; v_call: TRBV6-1; cdr3_aa: CARGGTGAGETQYF; cdr3_nt: TGTGCCAGAGGGGGGACAGGGGCAGGGGAGACCCAGTACTTC
j_call: TRBJ2-3; clone_size: .; d_call: TRBD2; v_call: TRBV11-3; cdr3_aa: CASSLSLAGGTDTQYF; cdr3_nt: TGTGCCAGCAGCTTATCCCTAGCGGGAGGCACAGATACGCAGTATTTT
j_call: TRBJ1-2; clone_size: .; d_call: TRBD1; v_call: TRBV29-1; cdr3_aa: CSCGGQGDGYTF; cdr3_nt: TGCAGCTGTGGGGGCCAGGGGGATGGCTACACCTTC